Below are 25 T cell receptor beta chains sequenced from a single sample in a study of beta chain features in type 1 diabetes. The whole isolated RNA underwent reverse transcription, so sequencing captured expressed TCRB transcripts. Method: immunoSEQ multiplex PCR; TCRdb's copy keeps in-frame clones and lacks some. This sample has around 290,000 clones, with approximately 8% found just once. Source material: central memory CD4+ T cells from blood. Every receptor here comes from a young woman in good health.

This rearrangement joins TRBV6-6 to TRBJ2-7; TRBD1 matches at 7 bases. Germline loops: CDR1 MNHNY, CDR2 SVGAGI (reference sequence). The trim removed 5 bases at V and 5 bases at J, leaving 12 bases unmatched. This CDR3 is built from 15 residues. The CDR3 DNA is TGTGCCAGCAGTATTGACAGGGTAGTTCGAGACGAGCAGTACTTC. Translated: CASSIDRVVRDEQYF.

The rearrangement joins TRBV7-3 to TRBJ2-1, with D perhaps TRBD2 (6 bases). Germline V gives CDR1 SGHTA, CDR2 FQGTGA. The ends were cut back, 2 bases at V and 8 bases at J, with 13 bases in the middle. The CDR3 loop spans 14 amino acids. This CDR3 reads CASSLLSGEDEQFF. CDR3 nucleotides: TGTGCCAGCAGCTTATTGTCGGGGGAGGATGAGCAGTTCTTC.

This clone showed up just a few times. This rearrangement joins TRBV19 to TRBJ2-5; perhaps D is TRBD1 or TRBD2 (5 bases each). CDR1 LNHDA and CDR2 SQIVND come from the germline V gene (reference sequence). The CDR3 spans 14 residues. The V end lost 5 bases, the J end lost 0 bases, and 10 bases lay between the germline ends. CDR3 sequence reads: CASSLGPNQETQYF. The CDR3 coding sequence is TGTGCCAGTAGTTTGGGACCGAACCAAGAGACCCAGTACTTC.

In its sample, this clone was seen a few times. The CDR3 nucleotides are TGTGCCAGCAGTCGCGGCCACTCCTACGAGCAGTACTTC. It codes for CASSRGHSYEQYF. J is TRBJ2-7 and V is TRBV6-6, with no clear D. Germline V gives CDR1 MNHNY, CDR2 SVGAGI (reference sequence). The CDR3 sequence is 13 residues long. V lost 5 bases and J lost 0, with 8 bases in between.

This clone was detected a few times. The gene calls are TRBV2 and TRBJ2-2; D call uncertain. With 6 bases removed from V and 2 bases from J, the gap between germline ends came to 16 bases. The CDR3 spans 16 residues. Germline CDR1 reads SNHLY; CDR2 reads FYNNEI. In DNA form, the CDR3 reads TGTGCCAGCAGGATTCGGAGCTCCCTCAACACCGGGGAGCTGTTTTTT. Translated: CASRIRSSLNTGELFF.

V is TRBV5-8 and J is TRBJ1-6; D unclear. The germline V gene has CDR1 SGHTS and CDR2 YDEGEE. V dropped 0 bases and J dropped 10 bases, with 17 bases sitting between them. The CDR3 consists of 16 residues. CDR3 region: CASSLDFDGFRSPLHF. The DNA for the CDR3 is TGTGCCAGCAGCTTGGACTTCGACGGGTTTCGGTCACCCCTCCACTTT.

This clone was seen ten or more times. The gene calls are TRBV7-9 and TRBJ2-1; no firm D call. Germline CDR1 SEHNR, CDR2 FQNEAQ (reference sequence). V lost 0 bases, J lost 8 bases, and 11 bases lay in between. The CDR3 runs 14 residues. CDR3 amino acids: CASSLARTVDEQFF. The CDR3 DNA sequence: TGTGCCAGCAGCTTAGCGCGTACGGTCGATGAGCAGTTCTTC. Drawing the rest from reference TRBV7-9 and TRBJ2-1, the complete variable domain is DTGVSQNPRHKITKRGQNVTFRCDPISEHNRLYWYRQTLGQGPEFLTYFQNEAQLEKSRLLSDRFSAERPKGSFSTLEIQRTEQGDSAMYLCASSLARTVDEQFFGPGTRLTVL.

This clone was seen repeatedly, ten times or more. This CDR3 is CASSKGANQPQHF. CDR3 nucleotide sequence: TGTGCCAGCAGCAAGGGGGCAAATCAGCCCCAGCATTTT. This chain uses TRBV7-3 with TRBJ1-5, with 7 positions matching TRBD1. CDR3 length: 13 residues. With V trimmed by 5 bases and J by 4 bases, 2 bases remained unmatched. The V gene's germline CDR1 is SGHTA and CDR2 FQGTGA.

This clone has a handful of counts. The rearrangement uses TRBV7-2 and TRBJ2-3; either TRBD1 or TRBD2 may fit D (5 bases each). Trimming cost V 3 bases and J 9 bases, with 13 bases left between them. There are 13 residues in the CDR3. The germline gives CDR1 SGHTA, CDR2 FQGNSA. The CDR3, as DNA: TGTGCCAGCAGCTTTCCCCCCGGGGCGACGCAGTATTTT. Encoded protein: CASSFPPGATQYF.

The sample holds a few counts of this clone. The V gene is TRBV21-1, the J gene TRBJ1-5. TRBV21-1 is noted as a pseudogene. The CDR3 runs 16 residues. CDR3 protein: CASTTRGTTYDQPQHF. The CDR3 DNA follows: TGTGCCAGCACCACTAGGGGTACGACCTATGATCAGCCCCAGCATTTT.

This clone was picked up a small number of times. The chain carries TRBV30 and TRBJ2-2; 9 nucleotides match TRBD2. V dropped 3 bases and J dropped 4; count of bases not matched to a gene: 0. Germline CDR1 reads GTSNPN; CDR2 reads SVGIG (reference sequence). The CDR3 extends over 13 amino acids. The CDR3 protein is CAWRTSGTGELFF. The DNA of the CDR3 is TGTGCCTGGAGGACTAGCGGCACCGGGGAGCTGTTTTTT.

This rearrangement joins TRBV29-1 to TRBJ1-4, with a tentative D call TRBD1 (6 bases). This CDR3 comprises 12 residues. Germline assignment: CDR1 SQVTM and CDR2 ANQGSEA. V was clipped by 6 bases and J by 6 bases, with 11 bases between them. CDR3 region: CSVGGLHEKLFF. CDR3 DNA sequence: TGCAGCGTGGGGGGGCTCCATGAAAAACTGTTTTTT.

The CDR3 is CASSPRQGNNQPQHF. The DNA for the CDR3 is TGTGCCAGCTCACCACGGCAGGGGAACAATCAGCCCCAGCATTTT. V and J are TRBV18 and TRBJ1-5; D perhaps matches TRBD1 (6 bases). Germline V CDR1 and CDR2: KGHSH, LQKENI. Trimming took 1 base from V and 3 from J, leaving 10 bases between them. The CDR3 is made up of 15 amino acids. The full variable domain, in which reference TRBV18 and TRBJ1-5 provide the parts outside the CDR3, is NAGVMQNPRHLVRRRGQEARLRCSPMKGHSHVYWYRQLPEEGLKFMVYLQKENIIDESGMPKERFSAEFPKEGPSILRIQQVVRGDSAAYFCASSPRQGNNQPQHFGDGTRLSIL.

The chain joins TRBV7-9 to TRBJ2-3, with D perhaps matching TRBD2 (5 bases). CDR1 is SEHNR and CDR2 is FQNEAQ in the germline V gene (reference sequence). The CDR3 consists of 14 residues. V was shortened by 5 bases and J by 3 bases, with 12 bases between the two germline ends. The DNA of the CDR3 is TGTGCCAGCAGCGTCGCGGGCAGTACAGATACGCAGTATTTT. Its translation is CASSVAGSTDTQYF.

This clone has just a few counts. The chain links TRBV6-6 to TRBJ1-4; no clear D. CDR1 is MNHNY and CDR2 is SVGAGI in the germline V gene (reference sequence). V lost 6 bases and J 6 bases, leaving 8 bases between the germline ends. The CDR3 sequence is 12 residues long. CDR3 sequence reads: CASRRRDEKLFF. The CDR3 coding sequence is TGTGCCAGCAGGAGAAGGGATGAAAAACTGTTTTTT.

In this sample, this clone turned up many times. The genes are TRBV6-4 and TRBJ1-3, with D uncertain. Trimming pared 7 bases from V and 1 base from J, leaving 11 bases between. Germline V lookup: CDR1 MRHNA, CDR2 SNTAGT. The CDR3 extends over 14 amino acids. CDR3 nucleotide sequence: TGTGCCAGCAAAGAAGACGCTTCTGGAAACACCATATATTTT. Amino acid sequence: CASKEDASGNTIYF.

The chain has TRBV7-2 and TRBJ1-5, with no clear D. In germline, CDR1 is SGHTA, CDR2 FQGNSA. The CDR3 covers 16 residues. Trimming removed 2 bases at V and 5 bases at J, with 16 bases between. DNA for the CDR3: TGTGCCAGCAGCTTACCGGGAAACCGACTTCATCAGCCCCAGCATTTT. Translation: CASSLPGNRLHQPQHF.

The CDR3 bases are TGTGCCAGCAGGAGGAGGGGAATGAACACTGAAGCTTTCTTT. As protein: CASRRRGMNTEAFF. V gene TRBV2 combines with J gene TRBJ1-1; TRBD1 is a possible D gene (5 bases). V lost 6 bases and J lost 0, with 11 bases in between. In germline, CDR1 is SNHLY, CDR2 FYNNEI. The CDR3 is 14 residues long.

The sample holds a few counts of this clone. The sample contains more than one DNA sequence encoding this CDR3. DNA for the CDR3: TGCGCCAGCAGCCAAGACGATCATCAGCCCCAGCATTTT. Protein product: CASSQDDHQPQHF. This chain connects TRBV4-3 to TRBJ1-5; D uncertain. Trimming pared 0 bases from V and 5 bases from J, leaving 5 bases between. Per the germline V gene, CDR1 is LGHNA and CDR2 is YSLEER. The CDR3 totals 13 residues.

This clone has just a few counts. The chain uses TRBV7-8 and TRBJ2-1; no clear D. Germline assignment: CDR1 SGHVS and CDR2 FQNEAQ. V lost 4 bases to trimming and J lost 2 bases, with 15 bases between them. The CDR3 totals 16 residues. The CDR3 region is CASSSLFRGTYNEQFF. The CDR3 nucleotides are TGTGCCAGCAGCTCCCTTTTCCGAGGAACCTACAATGAGCAGTTCTTC. Using reference TRBV7-8 and TRBJ2-1 for the parts outside the CDR3, the full variable domain is GAGVSQSPRYKVAKRGQDVALRCDPISGHVSLFWYQQALGQGPEFLTYFQNEAQLDKSGLPSDRFFAERPEGSVSTLKIQRTQQEDSAVYLCASSSLFRGTYNEQFFGPGTRLTVL.

This clone was seen only a few times. V gene TRBV18 combines with J gene TRBJ2-7; D ambiguous. This CDR3 has 11 residues. Trimming pared 4 bases from V and 3 bases from J, leaving 4 bases between. Per germline, CDR1 KGHSH and CDR2 LQKENI. CDR3 DNA sequence: TGTGCCAGCTCACGAGGCTACGAGCAGTACTTC. Translated, it gives CASSRGYEQYF.

This clone has more than one count but fewer than ten. The rearrangement uses TRBV2 and TRBJ2-3; possibly TRBD1 for D (6 bases). V lost 8 bases and J lost 6, with 12 bases in between. This CDR3 is built from 12 residues. Germline V lookup: CDR1 SNHLY, CDR2 FYNNEI. The CDR3 nucleotides read TGTGCCAGCCGATCCCAGGGGGATACGCAGTATTTT. Encoded protein: CASRSQGDTQYF. Together with reference TRBV2 and TRBJ2-3, the CDR3 gives the full variable domain: EPEVTQTPSHQVTQMGQEVILRCVPISNHLYFYWYRQILGQKVEFLVSFYNNEISEKSEIFDDQFSVERPDGSNFTLKIRSTKLEDSAMYFCASRSQGDTQYFGPGTRLTVL.

The chain carries TRBV19 and TRBJ2-1; D is ambiguous. CDR3 length: 12 amino acids. V was trimmed by 7 bases and J by 0 bases, leaving 4 bases between them. The germline V gene has CDR1 LNHDA and CDR2 SQIVND (reference sequence). This chain's CDR3 is CASKGSYNEQFF. The CDR3 nucleotides read TGTGCCAGTAAGGGCTCCTACAATGAGCAGTTCTTC. Full variable domain (outside the CDR3, taken from reference TRBV19 and TRBJ2-1): DGGITQSPKYLFRKEGQNVTLSCEQNLNHDAMYWYRQDPGQGLRLIYYSQIVNDFQKGDIAEGYSVSREKKESFPLTVTSAQKNPTAFYLCASKGSYNEQFFGPGTRLTVL.

This clone was seen a handful of times. This sequence joins TRBV4-2 and TRBJ2-1; D call uncertain. The CDR3 runs to 13 residues. CDR1 is LGHNA, CDR2 YNFKEQ, per germline. V was cut by 1 base and J by 8 bases, with 9 bases left in between. CDR3 region: CASSQALVDEQFF. In DNA, the CDR3 is TGTGCCAGCAGCCAAGCCCTAGTGGATGAGCAGTTCTTC.

V and J are TRBV27 and TRBJ1-5; D possibly corresponds to TRBD1 (6 bases). The CDR3 spans 15 residues. V was pared by 7 bases and J by 10 bases, with 23 bases between. Germline V gene sequence: CDR1 MNHEY, CDR2 SMNVEV (reference sequence). CDR3 DNA sequence: TGTGCCAGCAATATACTTACAGGGAGGACTCAACCCCAGCATTTT. Translation: CASNILTGRTQPQHF.